This T cell receptor beta chain was sequenced during a study of identifying expanded T cells in peripheral blood. During the collection period, no donor immune events like infections were recorded. Assay used: immunoSEQ multiplex PCR; TCRdb lists only in-frame clones, some missing. The sample lists tens of thousands of clones, roughly 88% occurring once. Germline lookup yields CDR1 SEHNR and CDR2 FQNEAQ (reference sequence). V was trimmed by 4 bases and J by 6 bases, leaving 15 bases between them. This CDR3 has 14 residues. The sample consisted of blood. This sequence was found in a person aged 18 to 70 in good health. The chain uses TRBV7-9 and TRBJ1-2; D call uncertain. As DNA, the CDR3 is TGTGCCAGCAGCTCGAAATTATATGAAGATGGCTACACCTTC. Translation gives CASSSKLYEDGYTF.